This T cell receptor beta chain was documented in a study of tumour-infiltrating T cells in Burkitt lymphoma. Profiled with immunoSEQ multiplex PCR; TCRdb holds only in-frame clones, not every one. The sample includes about 46,000 clones, around 29% seen only once; the top ten take around 2.9%. This clone was counted only a few times. Germline V gives CDR1 PRHDT, CDR2 FYEKMQ (reference sequence). With 5 bases removed from V and 2 bases from J, the gap between germline ends came to 18 bases. CDR3 length: 16 amino acids. The TCR comes from a human donor with Burkitt lymphoma. Sequenced input: tumor tissue. The genes are TRBV13 and TRBJ2-5; weak D call: TRBD1 (5 bases). CDR3: CASSRVQGYLQETQYF. The CDR3 region has the DNA TGTGCCAGCAGCCGTGTGCAGGGATACCTTCAAGAGACCCAGTACTTC. Full variable domain (rest looked up from reference TRBV13 and TRBJ2-5): AAGVIQSPRHLIKEKRETATLKCYPIPRHDTVYWYQQGPGQDPQFLISFYEKMQSDKGSIPDRFSAQQFSDYHSELNMSSLELGDSALYFCASSRVQGYLQETQYFGPGTRLLVL.